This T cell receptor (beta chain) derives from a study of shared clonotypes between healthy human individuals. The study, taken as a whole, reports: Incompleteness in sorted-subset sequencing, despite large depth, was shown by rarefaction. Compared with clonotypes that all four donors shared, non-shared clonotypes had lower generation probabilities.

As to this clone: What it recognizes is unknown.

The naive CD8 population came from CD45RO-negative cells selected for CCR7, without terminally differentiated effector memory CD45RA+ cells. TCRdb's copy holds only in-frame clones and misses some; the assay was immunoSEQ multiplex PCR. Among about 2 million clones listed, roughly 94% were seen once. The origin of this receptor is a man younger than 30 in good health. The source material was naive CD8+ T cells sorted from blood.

The CDR3 sequence is CATWDPFQETQYF. CDR3 in DNA: TGTGCCACCTGGGACCCCTTTCAAGAGACCCAGTACTTC. The chain recombines TRBV2 with TRBJ2-5, with D perhaps given as TRBD1 or TRBD2 (5 bases each). CDR3 size: 13 residues. Germline loops: CDR1 SNHLY, CDR2 FYNNEI. Trimming took off 10 bases at V and 2 bases at J, with 14 bases between the two ends. Drawing the rest from reference TRBV2 and TRBJ2-5, the complete variable domain is EPEVTQTPSHQVTQMGQEVILRCVPISNHLYFYWYRQILGQKVEFLVSFYNNEISEKSEIFDDQFSVERPDGSNFTLKIRSTKLEDSAMYFCATWDPFQETQYFGPGTRLLVL.